This T cell receptor (beta chain) was recorded in a study of shared clonotypes between healthy human individuals. Study background: Each donor's CD4 naive and CD4 memory cells filled three plates apiece, CD8 naive two, and CD8 memory one.

Overall study results and limits: It was observed that roughly 5% of naive CD4 clonotypes were shared across several donors.

Concerning this clone itself: The antigen remains undetermined.

Deep was the level at which the assay was run. The genomic DNA of each subset was split evenly across several immunoSEQ plates. Assay used: immunoSEQ multiplex PCR; TCRdb lists only in-frame clones, some missing. Of about 1 million clones in the sample, roughly 80% were seen once. This CDR3 has 15 amino acids. CDR1 and CDR2 from the germline V gene are ENHRY and SYGVKD. V was pared by 0 bases and J by 3 bases, with 6 bases between. The source material was memory CD4+ T cells sorted from blood. This sample's subset: CD45RA-negative fraction. The chain joins TRBV10-3 to TRBJ1-6; no clear D. This receptor was obtained from a man between 18 and 29 years old in good health. The CDR3 reads CAISESNGYNSPLHF. Written as DNA, the CDR3 is TGTGCCATCAGTGAGTCGAACGGCTATAATTCACCCCTCCACTTT.